This TCR beta chain appears in the sequencing data of a study of long-term antiretroviral therapy in people with HIV. Findings and caveats of the study: Repertoire composition at all time points was dominated by clones that had expanded before ART.

Comment on this clone: Its specificity is not known.

V was pared by 6 bases and J by 0 bases, with 15 bases between. The germline V gene encodes CDR1 SEHNR and CDR2 FQNEAQ (reference sequence). The CDR3 contains 16 residues. 1-10 million cryopreserved PBMC were held in samples before DNA extraction. Sequencing used immunoSEQ v3.0 at survey level. This table comes from immunoSEQ multiplex PCR, and its TCRdb copy is limited to in-frame clones, with some not included. The sample has under 30,000 clones; about 76% are singletons. Sequences were derived from unsorted PBMCs, sampled at the start of antiretroviral therapy, before treatment. The receptor's source is a woman younger than 35 with HIV. The rearrangement joins TRBV7-9 to TRBJ2-1; D tentatively reads TRBD1 or TRBD2 (6 bases each). The CDR3 region is CASRPEGGRSYNEQFF. The CDR3, as DNA: TGTGCCAGCAGACCGGAAGGGGGGCGCTCCTACAATGAGCAGTTCTTC.